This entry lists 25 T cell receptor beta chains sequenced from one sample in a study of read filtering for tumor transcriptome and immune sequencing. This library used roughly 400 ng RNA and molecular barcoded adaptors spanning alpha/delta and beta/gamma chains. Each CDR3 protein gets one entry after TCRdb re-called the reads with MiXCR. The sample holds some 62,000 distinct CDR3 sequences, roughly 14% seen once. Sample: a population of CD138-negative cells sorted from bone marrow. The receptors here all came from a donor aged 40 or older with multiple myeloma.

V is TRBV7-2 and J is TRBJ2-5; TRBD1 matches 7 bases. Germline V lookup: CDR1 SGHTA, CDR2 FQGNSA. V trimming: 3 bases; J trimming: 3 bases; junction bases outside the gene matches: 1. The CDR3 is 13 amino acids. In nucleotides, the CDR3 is TGTGCCAGCAGCTTCGGGACAGAAGAGACCCAGTACTTC. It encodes CASSFGTEETQYF.

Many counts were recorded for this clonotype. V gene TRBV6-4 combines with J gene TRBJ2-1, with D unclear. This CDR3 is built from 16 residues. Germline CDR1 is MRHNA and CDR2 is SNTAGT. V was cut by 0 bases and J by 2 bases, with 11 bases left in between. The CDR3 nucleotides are TGTGCCAGCAGTGACTCTATCCGCTTCACCTACAATGAGCAGTTCTTC. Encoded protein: CASSDSIRFTYNEQFF.

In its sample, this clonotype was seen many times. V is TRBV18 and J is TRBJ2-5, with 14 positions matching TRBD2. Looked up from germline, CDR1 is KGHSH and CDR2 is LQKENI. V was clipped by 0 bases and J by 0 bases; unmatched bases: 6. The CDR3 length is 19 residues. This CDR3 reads CASSPPGTSGSLNQETQYF. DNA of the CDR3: TGTGCCAGCTCACCACCAGGGACTAGCGGGAGTCTGAACCAAGAGACCCAGTACTTC.

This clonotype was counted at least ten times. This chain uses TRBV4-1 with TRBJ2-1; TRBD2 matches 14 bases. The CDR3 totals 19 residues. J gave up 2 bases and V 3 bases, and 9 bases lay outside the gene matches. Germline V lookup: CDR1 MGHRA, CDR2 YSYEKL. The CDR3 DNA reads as TGCGCCAGCAGCCACCTGGGACTAGCGGGAGCTCTGACCTACAATGAGCAGTTCTTC. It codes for CASSHLGLAGALTYNEQFF.

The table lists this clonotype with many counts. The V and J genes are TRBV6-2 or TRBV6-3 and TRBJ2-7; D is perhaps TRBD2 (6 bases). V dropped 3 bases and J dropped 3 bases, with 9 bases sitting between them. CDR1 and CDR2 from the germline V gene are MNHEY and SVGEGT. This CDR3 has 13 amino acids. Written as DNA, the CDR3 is TGTGCCAGCAGTTATGAGGGAGGCTACGAGCAGTACTTC. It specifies CASSYEGGYEQYF.

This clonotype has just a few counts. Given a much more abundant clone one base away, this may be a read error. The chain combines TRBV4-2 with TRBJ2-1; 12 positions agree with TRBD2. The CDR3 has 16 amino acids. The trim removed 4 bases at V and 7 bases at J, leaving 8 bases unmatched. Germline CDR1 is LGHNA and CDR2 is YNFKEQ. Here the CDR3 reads CASSPGLAGPINEQFF. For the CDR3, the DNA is TGTGCCAGCAGCCCGGGACTAGCGGGTCCCATTAATGAGCAGTTCTTC.

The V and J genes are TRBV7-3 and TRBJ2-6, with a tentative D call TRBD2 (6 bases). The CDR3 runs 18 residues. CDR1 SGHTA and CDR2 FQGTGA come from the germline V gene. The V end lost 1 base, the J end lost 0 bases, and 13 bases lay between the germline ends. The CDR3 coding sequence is TGTGCCAGCAGCTTAATCGGGGGATTTGACTCTGGGGCCAACGTCCTGACTTTC. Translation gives CASSLIGGFDSGANVLTF.

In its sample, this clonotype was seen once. CDR3: CASSPSPSERGDTQYF. CDR3 sequence (DNA): TGCGCCAGCAGCCCCTCCCCTAGCGAGAGAGGAGATACGCAGTATTTT. This chain connects TRBV5-1 to TRBJ2-3; D might be TRBD2 (6 bases). Germline loops: CDR1 SGHRS, CDR2 YFSETQ. Between the trimmed V and J ends, which lost 4 bases and 5 bases, there was a span of 20 bases. The CDR3 covers 16 residues.

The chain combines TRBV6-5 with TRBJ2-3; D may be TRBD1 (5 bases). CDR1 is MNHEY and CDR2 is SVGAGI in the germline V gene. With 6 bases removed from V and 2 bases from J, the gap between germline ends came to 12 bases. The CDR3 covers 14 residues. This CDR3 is CASSLDSYTDTQYF. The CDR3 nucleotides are TGTGCCAGCAGCTTAGACAGTTACACAGATACGCAGTATTTT.

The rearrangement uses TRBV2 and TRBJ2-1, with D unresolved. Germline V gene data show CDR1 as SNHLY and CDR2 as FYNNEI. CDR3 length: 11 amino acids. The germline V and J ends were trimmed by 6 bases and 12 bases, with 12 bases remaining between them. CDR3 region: CASSGRIGQFF. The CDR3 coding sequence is TGTGCCAGCAGCGGACGGATTGGGCAGTTCTTC.

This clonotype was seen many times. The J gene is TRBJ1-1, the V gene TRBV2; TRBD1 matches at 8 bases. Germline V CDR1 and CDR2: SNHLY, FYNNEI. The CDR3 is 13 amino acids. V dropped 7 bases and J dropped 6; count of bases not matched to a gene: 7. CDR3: CASKDRVGSEAFF. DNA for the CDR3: TGTGCCAGCAAGGACAGGGTTGGATCTGAAGCTTTCTTT.

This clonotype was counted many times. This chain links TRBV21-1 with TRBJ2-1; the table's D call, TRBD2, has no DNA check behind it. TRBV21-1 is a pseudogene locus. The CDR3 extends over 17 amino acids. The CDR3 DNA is TGTGCCAGCAGCTCCCCTTCGGGACTAGAAGGGTACAATGAGCAGTTCTTC. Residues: CASSSPSGLEGYNEQFF.

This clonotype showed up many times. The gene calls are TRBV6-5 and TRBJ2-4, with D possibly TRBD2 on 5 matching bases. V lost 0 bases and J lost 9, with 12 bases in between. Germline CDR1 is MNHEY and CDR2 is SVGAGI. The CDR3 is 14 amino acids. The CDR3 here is CASSYSAGGGIQYF. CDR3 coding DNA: TGTGCCAGCAGTTACTCTGCGGGCGGCGGCATTCAGTACTTC.

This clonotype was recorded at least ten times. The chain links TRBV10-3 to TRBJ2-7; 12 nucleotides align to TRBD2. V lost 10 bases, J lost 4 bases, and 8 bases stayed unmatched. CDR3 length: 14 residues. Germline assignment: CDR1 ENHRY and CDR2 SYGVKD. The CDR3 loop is CATRLAGEGYEQYF. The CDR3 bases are TGTGCCACCCGACTAGCGGGAGAGGGATACGAGCAGTACTTC.

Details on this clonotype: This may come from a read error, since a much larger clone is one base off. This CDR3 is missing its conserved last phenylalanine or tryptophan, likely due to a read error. CDR3 region: CASRLQGNTEAFS. For the CDR3, the DNA is TGTGCCAGCAGATTACAGGGGAACACTGAAGCTTTCTCT. The chain links TRBV6-2 or TRBV6-3 to TRBJ1-1; D might be TRBD1 (6 bases). The V gene lost 6 bases and the J gene lost 1 base, with 9 bases spanning the gap. Germline CDR1 MNHEY, CDR2 SVGEGT. The CDR3 runs to 13 residues.

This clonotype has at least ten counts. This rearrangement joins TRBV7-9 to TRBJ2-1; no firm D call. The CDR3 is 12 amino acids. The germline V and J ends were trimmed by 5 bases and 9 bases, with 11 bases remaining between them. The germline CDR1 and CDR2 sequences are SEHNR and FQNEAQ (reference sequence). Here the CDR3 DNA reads TGTGCCAGCAGCCGAGGTAATGGTGAGCAGTTCTTC. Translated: CASSRGNGEQFF.

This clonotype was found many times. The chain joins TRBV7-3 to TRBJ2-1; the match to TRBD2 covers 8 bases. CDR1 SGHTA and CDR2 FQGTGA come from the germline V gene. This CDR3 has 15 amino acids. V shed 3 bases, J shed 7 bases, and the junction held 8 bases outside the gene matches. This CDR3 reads CASSFSSGIENEQFF. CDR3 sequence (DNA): TGTGCCAGCAGCTTTAGTAGCGGGATAGAGAATGAGCAGTTCTTC.

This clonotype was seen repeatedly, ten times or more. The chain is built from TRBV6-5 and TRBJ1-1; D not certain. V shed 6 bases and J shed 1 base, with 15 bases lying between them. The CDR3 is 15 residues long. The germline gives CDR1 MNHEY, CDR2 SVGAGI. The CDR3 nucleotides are TGTGCCAGCAGCCAGAACGGTGCGAAGAACACTGAAGCTTTCTTT. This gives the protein CASSQNGAKNTEAFF.

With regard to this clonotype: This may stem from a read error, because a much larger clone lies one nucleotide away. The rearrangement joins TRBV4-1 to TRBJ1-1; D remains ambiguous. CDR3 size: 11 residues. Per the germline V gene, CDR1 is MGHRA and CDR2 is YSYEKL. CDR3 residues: CASIQLSEAFF. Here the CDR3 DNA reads TGCGCCAGCATCCAACTCAGTGAAGCTTTCTTT.

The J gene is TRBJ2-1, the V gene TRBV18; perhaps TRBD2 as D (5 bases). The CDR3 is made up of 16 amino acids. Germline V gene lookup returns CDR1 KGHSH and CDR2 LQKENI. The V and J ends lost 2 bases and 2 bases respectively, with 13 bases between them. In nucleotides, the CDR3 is TGTGCCAGCTCACCAAAGCTTGCGGGCGCCTACAATGAGCAGTTCTTC. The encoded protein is CASSPKLAGAYNEQFF.

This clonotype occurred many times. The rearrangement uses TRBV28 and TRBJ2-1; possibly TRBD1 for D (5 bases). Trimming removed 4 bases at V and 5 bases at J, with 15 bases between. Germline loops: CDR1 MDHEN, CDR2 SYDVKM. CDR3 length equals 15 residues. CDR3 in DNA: TGTGCCAGCAGTTCGCGACAGCTTACCCACAATGAGCAGTTCTTC. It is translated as CASSSRQLTHNEQFF.

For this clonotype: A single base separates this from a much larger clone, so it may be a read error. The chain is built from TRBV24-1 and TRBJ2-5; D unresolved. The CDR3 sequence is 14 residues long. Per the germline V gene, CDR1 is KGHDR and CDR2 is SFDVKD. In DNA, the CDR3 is TGTGCCACCAGTGCCATGGGTGGCGGAGAGACCCGGTACTTC. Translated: CATSAMGGGETRYF.

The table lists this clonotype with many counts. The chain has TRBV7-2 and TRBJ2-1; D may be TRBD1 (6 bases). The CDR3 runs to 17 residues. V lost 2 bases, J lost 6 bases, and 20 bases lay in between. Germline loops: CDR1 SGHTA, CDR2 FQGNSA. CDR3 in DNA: TGTGCCAGCAGCTTAACCCACGACAGGTCCCCTGGCAATGAGCAGTTCTTC. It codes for CASSLTHDRSPGNEQFF.

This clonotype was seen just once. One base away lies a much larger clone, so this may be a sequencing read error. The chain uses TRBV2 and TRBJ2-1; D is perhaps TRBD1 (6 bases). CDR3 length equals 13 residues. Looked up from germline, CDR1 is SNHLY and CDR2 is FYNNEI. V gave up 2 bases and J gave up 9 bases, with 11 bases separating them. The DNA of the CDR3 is TGTGCCAGCAGTGAAAGAATGGACAGTGAGCAGTTCTTC. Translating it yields CASSERMDSEQFF. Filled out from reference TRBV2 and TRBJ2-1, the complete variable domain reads EPEVTQTPSHQVTQMGQEVILRCVPISNHLYFYWYRQILGQKVEFLVSFYNNEISEKSEIFDDQFSVERPDGSNFTLKIRSTKLEDSAMYFCASSERMDSEQFFGPGTRLTVL.

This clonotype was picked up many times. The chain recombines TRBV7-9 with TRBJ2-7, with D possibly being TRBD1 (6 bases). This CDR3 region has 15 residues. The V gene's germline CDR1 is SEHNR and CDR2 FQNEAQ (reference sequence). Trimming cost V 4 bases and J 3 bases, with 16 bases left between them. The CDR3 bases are TGTGCCAGCAGCTCCAGGGACACAGAAATCTACGAGCAGTACTTC. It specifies CASSSRDTEIYEQYF.